The clone carrying this TCR beta chain showed up many times. Patients counted as stable if ophthalmopathy did not develop within 18 months. Each patient was aged 18 to 65 and had newly diagnosed hyperthyroidism of under 2 months' duration. Each diagnosis drew on symptoms, thyroxine, TRAb, thyroid ultrasound and orbital computed tomography findings. It was RNA transcripts that yielded the amplified TCR beta CDR3 regions. The TCR CDR3 was amplified in a first-round RT-PCR using the HTBI primer set. Using its own MiXCR run on the multiplex PCR reads, TCRdb lists one record per CDR3 protein. In the table there are about 560,000 distinct CDR3 sequences, over 15% of which are singletons. The data originate from a study of T cells in Graves' hyperthyroidism and ophthalmopathy. Turning to the study itself: The initial diagnosis was the point when peripheral blood was collected, ahead of any treatment.

This receptor was identified in a woman under 30 with Graves' hyperthyroidism. Material: blood.

The CDR3 spells CSARDVTSGSYRSTDTQYF. The CDR3 DNA reads as TGCAGTGCTAGAGATGTGACTAGCGGGAGTTATAGGAGCACAGATACGCAGTATTTT. The chain has TRBV20-1 and TRBJ2-3; 12 nucleotides line up with TRBD2. CDR1 is DFQATT and CDR2 is SNEGSKA in the germline V gene (reference sequence). The V segment lost 0 bases and the J segment 0 bases; nucleotides outside the gene matches: 10. CDR3 length equals 19 residues.